This T cell receptor beta chain was sequenced during a study of CD8 T cells in ankylosing spondylitis. General observations from the study: Those disease-linked clones were CD8+; they were also relatively rare in peripheral blood. What seemed typical of ankylosing spondylitis blood was a TCR beta motif built from several highly homologous variants.

Of note for this clonotype: Its target is not known. At one of its ends the junction is not consistent with the germline gene, which may arise from a read error.

Germline CDR1 is SGHKS and CDR2 is YYEKEE (reference sequence). The CDR3 runs to 13 residues. 5'-RACE, quantitative and with molecular barcodes, yielded the TCR beta libraries. TCRdb used MiXCR to reprocess the 5' RACE reads, holding one entry per CDR3 protein. Here the sample spans about 460,000 distinct CDR3 sequences, about 5% being singletons. The sequenced sample consisted of blood, either unsorted or a sorted T cell fraction (not recorded which). The clonotype was recovered from a male donor with ankylosing spondylitis. The chain combines TRBV5-5 with TRBJ2-3; D gene unclear. Written as DNA, the CDR3 is TGCGCCAGCAGCTTGAAGGCCGCAGATACGCAGTATTTT. It translates to CASSLKAADTQYF.